This entry lists 24 T cell receptor beta chains sequenced from one sample in a study of beta chain features in type 1 diabetes. Reverse transcribing all isolated RNA meant expressed TCRB transcripts were sequenced. TCRdb's table, derived via immunoSEQ multiplex PCR, lists solely in-frame clones and lacks some. The sample consists of roughly 340,000 clones, 10% to 15% of them appearing once. These TCRs' antigens remain unknown. Study-wide results and limits: Across all four CD4+ subsets, people with type 1 diabetes showed modestly shorter TCRB CDR3s.

The sample was naive CD4+ T cells from blood. These receptors all stem from a woman aged 18 to 35 with type 1 diabetes.

The sample holds a few counts of this clone. This chain joins TRBV6-5 and TRBJ2-7; perhaps TRBD1 as D (6 bases). The V end was cut by 8 bases, the J end by 6 bases, with 17 bases between. CDR3 length: 13 amino acids. CDR1 is MNHEY, CDR2 SVGAGI, per germline. The CDR3 DNA reads TGTGCCAGCTGTCAGTTACAGGGCGCCGAGCAGTACTTC. Protein product: CASCQLQGAEQYF.

This clone came up a few times. This chain uses TRBV11-2 with TRBJ2-7, with D tentatively TRBD1 (6 bases). The CDR3 totals 15 residues. Per the germline V gene, CDR1 is SGHAT and CDR2 is FQNNGV. V was trimmed by 4 bases and J by 2 bases, leaving 15 bases between them. The CDR3 DNA is TGTGCCAGCAGCTCTGAGGGGGACCTTCCCTACGAGCAGTACTTC. It codes for CASSSEGDLPYEQYF.

This sequence joins TRBV29-1 and TRBJ1-1; weak D call: TRBD1 (5 bases). The germline V and J ends were trimmed by 8 bases and 3 bases, with 13 bases remaining between them. The CDR3 loop spans 12 amino acids. Germline V lookup: CDR1 SQVTM, CDR2 ANQGSEA. Here the CDR3 DNA reads TGCAGCACAGGCAGTCGGGACACTGAAGCTTTCTTT. Translation: CSTGSRDTEAFF. Variable domain in full (rest from reference TRBV29-1 and TRBJ1-1): SAVISQKPSRDICQRGTSLTIQCQVDSQVTMMFWYRQQPGQSLTLIATANQGSEATYESGFVIDKFPISRPNLTFSTLTVSNMSPEDSSIYLCSTGSRDTEAFFGQGTRLTVV.

The chain carries TRBV9 and TRBJ2-1; weak D call: TRBD2 (6 bases). V lost 3 bases, J lost 3 bases, and 13 bases lay in between. The germline gives CDR1 SGDLS, CDR2 YYNGEE. CDR3 length: 15 residues. The CDR3 DNA is TGTGCCAGCAGCGCCCGGGACTCAATCTACAATGAGCAGTTCTTC. Protein: CASSARDSIYNEQFF.

This clone occurred a few times. The rearrangement uses TRBV4-3 and TRBJ2-7; 10 bases are shared with TRBD1. This CDR3 is 15 amino acids long. Per the germline V gene, CDR1 is LGHNA and CDR2 is YSLEER. J gave up 5 bases and V 0 bases, and 4 bases lay outside the gene matches. DNA of the CDR3: TGCGCCAGCAGCCAAGATCCGGGACAGGGGAACGAGCAGTACTTC. As protein: CASSQDPGQGNEQYF.

This clone came up a few times. The chain couples TRBV7-7 to TRBJ2-5, with a tentative D call TRBD2 (5 bases). Trimming left V 6 bases short and J 7 bases short, with 9 bases between. The germline gives CDR1 SSHAT, CDR2 FNYEAQ (reference sequence). The CDR3 has 11 residues. CDR3 DNA sequence: TGTGCCAGCAGTTCCGAGGGGACCCAGTACTTC. This encodes CASSSEGTQYF.

The chain has TRBV9 and TRBJ2-1, with 11 bases aligning to TRBD2. The CDR3 covers 16 residues. Germline CDR1 and CDR2: SGDLS and YYNGEE. The J segment lost 7 bases and the V segment lost 0 bases, leaving 6 bases of the junction unmatched. The CDR3 protein is CASSVAASGGWNEQFF. CDR3 DNA: TGTGCCAGCAGCGTAGCGGCTAGCGGGGGGTGGAATGAGCAGTTCTTC.

The CDR3 nucleotides read TGTGCCAGCTCCGAGACTAGCGGACACAATGAGCAGTTCTTC. Protein sequence: CASSETSGHNEQFF. The gene calls are TRBV18 and TRBJ2-1; 9 bases are shared with TRBD2. The CDR3 consists of 14 residues. With 6 bases clipped from V and 5 bases from J, the junction kept 5 bases outside the gene matches. Germline V gene sequence: CDR1 KGHSH, CDR2 LQKENI.

In nucleotides, the CDR3 is TGCAGCGTTCTAAAGTCTACCCCCTACAATGAGCAGTTCTTC. This codes for CSVLKSTPYNEQFF. This sequence joins TRBV29-1 and TRBJ2-1; D is unresolved. Germline V lookup: CDR1 SQVTM, CDR2 ANQGSEA. CDR3 size: 14 residues. Trimming took off 5 bases at V and 2 bases at J, with 13 bases between the two ends.

On this clone itself: The sample holds other DNA sequences that translate to the same CDR3. The genes are TRBV7-2 and TRBJ1-1; tentative D call: TRBD1 (6 bases). This CDR3 has 13 residues. CDR1 is SGHTA, CDR2 FQGNSA, per germline. Deletions cut 5 bases from V and 1 base from J, with 8 bases between. CDR3 residues: CASSPQGNTEAFF. CDR3 nucleotides: TGTGCCAGCAGCCCACAGGGGAACACTGAAGCTTTCTTT. Drawing the rest from reference TRBV7-2 and TRBJ1-1, the complete variable domain is GAGVSQSPSNKVTEKGKDVELRCDPISGHTALYWYRQSLGQGLEFLIYFQGNSAPDKSGLPSDRFSAERTGGSVSTLTIQRTQQEDSAVYLCASSPQGNTEAFFGQGTRLTVV.

This clone was seen only a few times. DNA for the CDR3: TGCAGCACCGGACTGAACACCGGGGAGCTGTTTTTT. Amino acids: CSTGLNTGELFF. The genes are TRBV29-1 and TRBJ2-2, with D possibly matching TRBD2 (5 bases). Between the trimmed V and J ends, which lost 8 bases and 1 base, there was a span of 8 bases. Germline lookup yields CDR1 SQVTM and CDR2 ANQGSEA. This CDR3 region has 12 residues.

This chain uses TRBV7-2 with TRBJ2-7, with D possibly being TRBD2 (5 bases). Germline-derived CDR1 and CDR2 are SGHTA and FQGNSA. CDR3 length equals 15 residues. V lost 1 base to trimming and J lost 3 bases, with 13 bases between them. CDR3 in amino acids: CASSLGPSSNYEQYF. The CDR3 bases are TGTGCCAGCAGCTTAGGGCCTAGCTCGAACTACGAGCAGTACTTC.

This chain uses TRBV28 with TRBJ2-5; 12 bases are shared with TRBD2. There are 15 residues in the CDR3. Per germline, CDR1 MDHEN and CDR2 SYDVKM. The ends lost 5 bases at V and 5 bases at J; junction bases unmatched: 6. In DNA form, the CDR3 reads TGTGCCAGCAGTCTCGGACTAGCGGGACGGGAGACCCAGTACTTC. This codes for CASSLGLAGRETQYF.

The chain employs TRBV7-9 and TRBJ1-5, with D possibly TRBD1 on 5 matching bases. The germline V and J ends were trimmed by 5 bases and 5 bases, with 10 bases remaining between them. There are 13 residues in the CDR3. The V gene's germline CDR1 is SEHNR and CDR2 FQNEAQ (reference sequence). CDR3 nucleotide sequence: TGTGCCAGCAGCCCCACGGGGGATCAGCCCCAGCATTTT. Translated: CASSPTGDQPQHF.

The CDR3 sequence: CASSQGLLAKNIQYF. CDR3 DNA sequence: TGTGCCAGCTCTCAAGGACTCCTAGCCAAAAACATTCAGTACTTC. The J gene is TRBJ2-4, the V gene TRBV18; D is possibly TRBD2 (5 bases). Germline lookup yields CDR1 KGHSH and CDR2 LQKENI. The CDR3 covers 15 residues. Deletions cut 6 bases from V and 0 bases from J, with 12 bases between.

The V and J genes are TRBV21-1 and TRBJ1-5; the table assigns TRBD1, which was not confirmed against the DNA. TRBV21-1 is a known pseudogene. This CDR3 is 17 amino acids long. The CDR3 nucleotides are TGTGCCAGCAGCAACGAACCGGGACAGAAGACATATCAGCCCCAGCATTTT. This translates into CASSNEPGQKTYQPQHF.

This clone appeared a few times. The CDR3 loop is CASRTLVGGQETQYF. CDR3 nucleotides: TGCGCCAGCAGGACCCTGGTGGGAGGGCAAGAGACCCAGTACTTC. The chain joins TRBV4-1 to TRBJ2-5; 7 bases are shared with TRBD2. This CDR3 comprises 15 residues. Germline CDR1 and CDR2: MGHRA and YSYEKL. V gave up 6 bases and J gave up 2 bases; unmatched junction bases: 9.

V is TRBV30 and J is TRBJ2-2; TRBD2 aligns across 7 bases. Per the germline V gene, CDR1 is GTSNPN and CDR2 is SVGIG (reference sequence). Trimming removed 3 bases from V and 7 bases from J; junction bases left unmatched: 14. The CDR3 totals 16 residues. CDR3 nucleotide sequence: TGTGCCTGGAGCGCCCTACTGGCGGGAGCGGGCGGGGAGCTGTTTTTT. This encodes CAWSALLAGAGGELFF. Full variable domain (missing parts from reference TRBV30 and TRBJ2-2): SQTIHQWPATLVQPVGSPLSLECTVEGTSNPNLYWYRQAAGRGLQLLFYSVGIGQISSEVPQNLSASRPQDRQFILSSKKLLLSDSGFYLCAWSALLAGAGGELFFGEGSRLTVL.

The rearrangement uses TRBV20-1 and TRBJ1-5; D gene uncertain. Trimming took 3 bases from V and 11 from J, leaving 11 bases between them. Germline V gene data show CDR1 as DFQATT and CDR2 as SNEGSKA (reference sequence). The length of the CDR3 is 11 residues. The CDR3 loop is CSASLGEAQHF. As DNA, the CDR3 is TGCAGTGCTAGTCTGGGAGAGGCCCAGCATTTT.

This sequence joins TRBV28 and TRBJ1-5; D is undetermined. Trimming took 1 base from V and 7 from J, leaving 8 bases between them. Germline V gene data show CDR1 as MDHEN and CDR2 as SYDVKM. This CDR3 contains 13 residues. As DNA, the CDR3 is TGTGCCAGCAGTTTATATCGAGGGCAGCCCCAGCATTTT. It yields the protein CASSLYRGQPQHF.

The chain carries TRBV29-1 and TRBJ2-2; D is ambiguous. This CDR3 has 14 amino acids. V was clipped by 6 bases and J by 3 bases, with 14 bases between them. Germline assignment: CDR1 SQVTM and CDR2 ANQGSEA. Written as DNA, the CDR3 is TGCAGCGTCGCCCGAGGCGGTGACACCGGGGAGCTGTTTTTT. Amino acid sequence: CSVARGGDTGELFF.

This clone has just a few counts. V is TRBV30 and J is TRBJ2-3; 9 positions match TRBD2. With 0 bases clipped from V and 4 bases from J, the junction kept 2 bases outside the gene matches. The germline V gene encodes CDR1 GTSNPN and CDR2 SVGIG (reference sequence). The CDR3 contains 14 residues. The CDR3 protein is CAWSVAGGPDTQYF. In DNA form, the CDR3 reads TGTGCCTGGAGTGTGGCGGGAGGGCCAGATACGCAGTATTTT.

V is TRBV14 and J is TRBJ2-7; 10 bases are shared with TRBD1. The CDR3 length is 15 residues. Trimming took 2 bases from V and 7 from J; bases not matched to a gene: 8. Germline CDR1 and CDR2: SGHDN and FVKESK. CDR3 residues: CASSQYGTGAFEQYF. CDR3 bases: TGTGCCAGCAGCCAATACGGGACAGGGGCTTTTGAGCAGTACTTC.

The chain carries TRBV5-1 and TRBJ2-1; 10 bases line up with TRBD2. Germline CDR1 reads SGHRS; CDR2 reads YFSETQ. V shed 3 bases and J 8 bases; nucleotides not matched to a gene: 11. CDR3 size: 16 residues. The chain's CDR3 is CASSSPLAGARYEQFF. As DNA, the CDR3 is TGCGCCAGCAGCTCCCCCCTAGCGGGAGCTCGATATGAGCAGTTCTTC.